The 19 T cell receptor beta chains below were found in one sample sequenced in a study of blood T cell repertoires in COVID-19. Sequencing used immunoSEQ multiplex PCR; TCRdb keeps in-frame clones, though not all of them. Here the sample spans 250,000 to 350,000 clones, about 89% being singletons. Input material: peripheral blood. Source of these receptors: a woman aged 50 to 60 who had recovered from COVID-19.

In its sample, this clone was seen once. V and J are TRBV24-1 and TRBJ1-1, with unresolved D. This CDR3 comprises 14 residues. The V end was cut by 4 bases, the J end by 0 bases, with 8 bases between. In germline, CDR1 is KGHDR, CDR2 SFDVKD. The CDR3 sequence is CATSEGGMNTEAFF. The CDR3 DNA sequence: TGTGCCACCAGTGAAGGAGGCATGAACACTGAAGCTTTCTTT.

The CDR3 loop reads CASSFTSGSMDTQYF. The CDR3 nucleotides read TGTGCCAGCAGCTTTACTAGCGGGAGTATGGATACGCAGTATTTT. This chain joins TRBV7-3 and TRBJ2-3; 11 nucleotides line up with TRBD2. Germline trimming cut 3 bases from V and 6 bases from J; bases unmatched to any gene: 5. CDR1 and CDR2 from the germline V gene are SGHTA and FQGTGA. This CDR3 has 15 amino acids.

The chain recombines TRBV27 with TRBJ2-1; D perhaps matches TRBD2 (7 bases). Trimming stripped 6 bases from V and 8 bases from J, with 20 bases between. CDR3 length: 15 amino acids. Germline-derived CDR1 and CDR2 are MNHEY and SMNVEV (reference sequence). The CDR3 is CASSLGGAGYDEQFF. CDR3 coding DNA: TGTGCCAGCAGCTTAGGGGGGGCGGGTTACGATGAGCAGTTCTTC.

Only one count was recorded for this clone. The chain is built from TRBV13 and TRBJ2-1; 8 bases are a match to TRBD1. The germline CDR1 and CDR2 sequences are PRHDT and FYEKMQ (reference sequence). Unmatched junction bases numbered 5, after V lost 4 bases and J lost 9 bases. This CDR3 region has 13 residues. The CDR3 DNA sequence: TGTGCCAGCAGCTGGACAGGGCGTTTTGAGCAGTTCTTC. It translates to CASSWTGRFEQFF.

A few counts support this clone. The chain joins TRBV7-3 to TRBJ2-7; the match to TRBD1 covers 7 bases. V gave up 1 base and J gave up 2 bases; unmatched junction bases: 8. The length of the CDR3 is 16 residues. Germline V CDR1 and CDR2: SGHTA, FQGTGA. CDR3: CASSLIRAGGAYEQYF. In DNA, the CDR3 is TGTGCCAGCAGCTTAATCCGGGCAGGGGGAGCCTACGAGCAGTACTTC.

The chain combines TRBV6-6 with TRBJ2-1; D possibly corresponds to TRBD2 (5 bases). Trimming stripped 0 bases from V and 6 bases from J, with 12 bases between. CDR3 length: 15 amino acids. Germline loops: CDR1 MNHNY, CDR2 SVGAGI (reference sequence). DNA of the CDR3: TGTGCCAGCAGTTACTCGTGGGAGCGGCGCAATGAGCAGTTCTTC. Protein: CASSYSWERRNEQFF.

The chain's CDR3 is CASSPLGGNSPLHF. CDR3 DNA: TGTGCCAGCAGCCCCCTAGGGGGCAATTCACCCCTCCACTTT. V and J are TRBV13 and TRBJ1-6, with TRBD1 identical over 7 bases. The CDR3 runs 14 residues. Unmatched junction bases numbered 5, after V lost 5 bases and J lost 7 bases. Germline CDR1 is PRHDT and CDR2 is FYEKMQ (reference sequence).

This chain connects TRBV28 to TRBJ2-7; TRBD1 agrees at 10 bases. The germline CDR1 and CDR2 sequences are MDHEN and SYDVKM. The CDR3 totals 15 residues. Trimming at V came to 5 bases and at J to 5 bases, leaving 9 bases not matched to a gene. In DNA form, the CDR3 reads TGTGCCAGCAGTGGCGGGGGACAGGGGTCTGACGAGCAGTACTTC. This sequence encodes CASSGGGQGSDEQYF.

CDR3 loop: CASSSRTGVFYTEAFF. CDR3 in DNA: TGTGCCAGCAGTTCTCGGACAGGGGTCTTTTACACTGAAGCTTTCTTT. The rearrangement links TRBV6-2 or TRBV6-3 to TRBJ1-1; TRBD1 matches 9 bases. The CDR3 is 16 amino acids. CDR1 is MNHEY and CDR2 is SVGEGT in the germline V gene. Trimming at V came to 4 bases and at J to 3 bases, leaving 9 bases not matched to a gene.

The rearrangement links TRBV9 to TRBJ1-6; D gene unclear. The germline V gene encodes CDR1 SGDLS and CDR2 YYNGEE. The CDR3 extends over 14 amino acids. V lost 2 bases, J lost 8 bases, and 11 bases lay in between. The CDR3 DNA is TGTGCCAGCAGCGTCGGGGTTGGGGATTCACCCCTCCACTTT. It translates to CASSVGVGDSPLHF.

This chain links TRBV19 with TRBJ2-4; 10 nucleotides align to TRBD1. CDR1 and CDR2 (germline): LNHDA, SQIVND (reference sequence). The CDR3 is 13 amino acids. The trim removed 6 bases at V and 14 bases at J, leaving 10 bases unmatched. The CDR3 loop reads CASRGTGATVEYF. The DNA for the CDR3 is TGTGCCAGTAGGGGGACAGGGGCCACAGTGGAGTACTTC.

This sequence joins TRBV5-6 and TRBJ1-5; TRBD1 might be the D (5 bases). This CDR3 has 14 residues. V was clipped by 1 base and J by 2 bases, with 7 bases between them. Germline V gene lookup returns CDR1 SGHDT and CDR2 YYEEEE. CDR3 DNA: TGTGCCAGCAGCTTGATGACAGGCAATCAGCCCCAGCATTTT. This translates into CASSLMTGNQPQHF.

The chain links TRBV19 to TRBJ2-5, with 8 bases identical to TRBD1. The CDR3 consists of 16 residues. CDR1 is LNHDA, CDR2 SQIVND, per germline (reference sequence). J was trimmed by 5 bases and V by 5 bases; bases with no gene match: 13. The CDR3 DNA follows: TGTGCCAGTAGTTCCCCAAGGCAGGGGGCTCGGGAGACCCAGTACTTC. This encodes CASSSPRQGARETQYF.

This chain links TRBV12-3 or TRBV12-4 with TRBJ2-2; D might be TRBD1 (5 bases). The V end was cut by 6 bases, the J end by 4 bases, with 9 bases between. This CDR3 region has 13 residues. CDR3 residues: CASSSRATGELFF. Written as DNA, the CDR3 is TGTGCCAGCAGCTCCAGGGCCACCGGGGAGCTGTTTTTT.

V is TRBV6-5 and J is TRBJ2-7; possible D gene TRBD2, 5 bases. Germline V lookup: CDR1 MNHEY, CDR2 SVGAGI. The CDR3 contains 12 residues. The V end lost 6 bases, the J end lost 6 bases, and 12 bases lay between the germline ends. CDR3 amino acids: CASRGLGSEQYF. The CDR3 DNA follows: TGTGCCAGCAGGGGGTTGGGGAGCGAGCAGTACTTC.

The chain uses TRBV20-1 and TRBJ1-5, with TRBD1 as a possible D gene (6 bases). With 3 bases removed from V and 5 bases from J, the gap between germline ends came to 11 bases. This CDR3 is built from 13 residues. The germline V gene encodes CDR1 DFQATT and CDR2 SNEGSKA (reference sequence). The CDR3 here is CSASTNRDQPQHF. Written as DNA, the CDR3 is TGCAGTGCTAGTACGAACAGGGATCAGCCCCAGCATTTT.

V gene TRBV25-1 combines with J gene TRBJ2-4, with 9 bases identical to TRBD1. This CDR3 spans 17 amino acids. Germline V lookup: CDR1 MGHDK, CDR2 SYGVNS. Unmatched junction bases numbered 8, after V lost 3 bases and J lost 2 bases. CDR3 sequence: CASSEPGQGPTKNIQYF. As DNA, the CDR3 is TGTGCCAGCAGTGAGCCGGGACAGGGACCCACCAAAAACATTCAGTACTTC. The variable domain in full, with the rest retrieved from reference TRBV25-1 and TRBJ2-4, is EADIYQTPRYLVIGTGKKITLECSQTMGHDKMYWYQQDPGMELHLIHYSYGVNSTEKGDLSSESTVSRIRTEHFPLTLESARPSHTSQYLCASSEPGQGPTKNIQYFGAGTRLSVL.

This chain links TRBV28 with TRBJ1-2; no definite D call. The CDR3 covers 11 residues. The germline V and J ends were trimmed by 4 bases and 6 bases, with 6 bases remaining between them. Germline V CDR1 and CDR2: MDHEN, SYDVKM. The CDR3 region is CASSSRDGYTF. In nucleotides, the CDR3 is TGTGCCAGCAGTTCGAGGGATGGCTACACCTTC.

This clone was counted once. In DNA form, the CDR3 reads TGTGCCTGGAGTGTACCTCGCAGGTGGTATGGCTACACCTTC. This codes for CAWSVPRRWYGYTF. The chain carries TRBV30 and TRBJ1-2; D ambiguous. V was clipped by 0 bases and J by 5 bases, with 13 bases between them. Per germline, CDR1 GTSNPN and CDR2 SVGIG (reference sequence). This CDR3 is built from 14 residues.